This T cell receptor beta chain was sequenced during a study of T cells in Graves' hyperthyroidism and ophthalmopathy. Amplified regions were TCR beta CDR3 sequences from RNA transcripts. When the TCR CDR3 underwent first-round RT-PCR, the HTBI primer set was used. Each CDR3 protein is one row after TCRdb ran MiXCR on the multiplex PCR reads. The table lists 500,000 to 600,000 distinct CDR3 sequences, roughly 21% of them singletons. A roughly 10 ml volume of fresh peripheral blood provided the PBMCs. In this sample, this clonotype turned up a few times. The sequence came from a man in his forties with Graves' ophthalmopathy. The specimen was blood.

The CDR3 region has the DNA TGCAGTGCTGGGGCGTTGGCAGATACGCAGTATTTT. Protein: CSAGALADTQYF. The J gene is TRBJ2-3, the V gene TRBV20-1; perhaps TRBD1 as D (5 bases). V was clipped by 5 bases and J by 4 bases, with 10 bases between them. CDR1 and CDR2 from the germline V gene are DFQATT and SNEGSKA (reference sequence). The CDR3 is 12 amino acids.